This T cell receptor (beta chain) originates from a study of blood T cells in healthy people across ages. As to this clonotype: Its antigen is not known.

Primers used in a second PCR of roughly 6 to 12 cycles were a sample-barcoded 5' primer and a J-beta primer mix. The template-switch adaptor, which had 12 random nucleotides, put a tag on each cDNA molecule. TCRdb independently ran MiXCR on the 5' RACE reads; one entry per CDR3 protein. The profile shows 1.5 million to 2 million distinct CDR3 sequences, roughly 49% of them singletons. Trimming stripped 0 bases from V and 3 bases from J, with 11 bases between. The CDR3 sequence is 15 residues long. Germline V gene data show CDR1 as LGHNA and CDR2 as YSLEER. General observations from the study: Both naive CD4+ cell counts and diversity were greater in long-lived donors than in aged donors. Not knowing donor CMV status may have confounded expanded clonotype changes.

Healthy Caucasians from Russia aged roughly 6 to 95 served as donors. Sequenced input: blood. This receptor was identified in a woman between 40 and 50 years old in good health. This chain joins TRBV4-3 and TRBJ1-2, with D possibly TRBD1 on 6 matching bases. CDR3 region: CASSQDPDSDYGYTF. The CDR3 bases are TGCGCCAGCAGCCAAGATCCGGACAGCGACTATGGCTACACCTTC.